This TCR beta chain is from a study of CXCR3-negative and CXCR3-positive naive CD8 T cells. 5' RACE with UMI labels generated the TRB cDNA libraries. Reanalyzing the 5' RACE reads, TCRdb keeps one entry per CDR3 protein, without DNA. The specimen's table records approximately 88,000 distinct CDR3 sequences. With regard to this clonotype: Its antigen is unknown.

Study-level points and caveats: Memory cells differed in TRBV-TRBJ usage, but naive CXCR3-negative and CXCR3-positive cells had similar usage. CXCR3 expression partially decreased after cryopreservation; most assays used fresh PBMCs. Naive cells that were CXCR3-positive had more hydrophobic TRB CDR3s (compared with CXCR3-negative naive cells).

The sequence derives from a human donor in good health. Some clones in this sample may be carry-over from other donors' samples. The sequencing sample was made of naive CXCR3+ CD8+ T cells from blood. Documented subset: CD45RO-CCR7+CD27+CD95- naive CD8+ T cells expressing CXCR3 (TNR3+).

The CDR3 sequence: CASSQGMGSNQPQHF. The chain recombines TRBV4-1 with TRBJ1-5. Germline CDR1 MGHRA, CDR2 YSYEKL. This CDR3 region has 15 residues.